The TCR beta chain under discussion was sequenced for a study of shared clonotypes between healthy human individuals (dated by TCRdb to 2018 to 2020). Context from the whole study: The cohort included three men and a couple of women between 18 and 49 years of age. Leukapheresis yielded between about 0.9 and 8.9 billion PBMCs per donor. For each donor, CD4 naive and CD4 memory were each run on three plates, CD8 naive on two plates, and CD8 memory on one plate. Libraries were prepared and TCR repertoires were sequenced by different laboratories using diverse techniques, in order to increase sequencing depth and limit assay-specific biases. To estimate repertoire size and how much clonotype sharing occurs between individuals, the study deeply sequenced the blood TCR repertoires of five healthy adults. The paper as a whole reports these results and caveats: Because the study included only a small number of donors, the genetic and exposure-history diversity represented was limited. When four donors were compared, the shared fraction of clonotypes was approximately 5% for naive CD4, over 3% for naive CD8, roughly 2.5% for memory CD4, and less than 0.5% for memory CD8. Compared with non-shared clonotypes, clonotypes shared by all four sorted-subset donors had higher generation probabilities. Sampling was limited to blood, and TCR repertoires in tissue likely differ from TCR repertoires in blood. Pairwise subsampling led to the expectation that sequencing depth would affect the degree of clonotype sharing among donors. Naive subsets generally had larger estimated clonotype richness than memory subsets. Incomplete sequencing was indicated by rarefaction of sorted-subset datasets, despite the large sequencing depth.

The donors were healthy, HIV-negative adults who had no recently reported acute infections or vaccinations. Only Caucasian adults living in Nashville, Tennessee, USA were represented among the donors. The CD8 memory samples were a combination of magnetically selected CD45RO+ cells and CCR7-negative CD45RA+ effector memory (TemRA) cells. After blood collection by leukapheresis, PBMCs were isolated using Ficoll-Histopaque density gradient centrifugation and then cryopreserved in the vapor phase of liquid nitrogen. Analytical flow cytometry was used to check the purity and quantity of each magnetically sorted T cell population. From each sorted fraction, genomic DNA was isolated and quantified by UV absorbance on a Nanodrop 2000c. The germline ends are 16 bases apart after V is trimmed by 0 bases and J by 7 bases. The CDR3 sequence holds 15 residues, the cysteine and phenylalanine included. This entry keeps only the CDR3 DNA: 45 bases, framed from base 1. CDR1 and CDR2, per the germline V gene, are MNHNS and SASEGT.

TCR CDR3 regions were amplified from genomic DNA by multiplex PCR using the deep immunoSEQ assay. For each cell subset, the extracted genomic DNA was distributed evenly across all wells of several immunoSEQ 96-well plates, and each plate served as one replicate. Each replicate PCR for sorted subsets received 150 to 250 ng genomic DNA, equal to around 32,000 T cell genomes. Purified libraries were quantified with a Qubit 3.0 fluorometer, sized on a Bioanalyzer 2100, and re-quantified with the KAPA Library Quantification kit. Each immunoSEQ 96-well plate was sequenced on its own single-read 150-cycle Illumina NextSeq 550 flow cell. On the study's bioinformatics: Because the immunoSEQ output held only junctional sequences and lacked quality scores, the filtering could not match the filtering applied to full-length reads. To assign V/J genes and CDR3, sequences were annotated against IMGT germline references using PyIR, a Python wrapper for IgBLAST v1.9. Any read was removed if the V/J assignment was weak (E-value above 1e-6), the CDR3 was missing, or the read contained stop codons, out-of-frame junctions, or ambiguous translated residues. A V3J clonotype was defined by an identical inferred V gene, J gene, and CDR3 amino acid sequence. The percentage overlap between two repertoires was calculated by dividing the number of shared unique clonotypes by the size of the smaller repertoire. Repertoire richness was assessed with RTK rarefaction, the Chao1 estimator, and Recon v2.1 estimates of unobserved clonotypes. OLGA was used to compute generation probabilities for all TCRbeta clonotypes that the gDNA method yielded from a few donors. TCRdb limited this immuneACCESS table to in-frame rearrangements with V and J called. A share of clones is missing; checked studies link under half to unresolved V genes, and the rest is unexplained. Clonal size and the V and J genes are those of that table, whereas D and trimming came from the DNA. The sample has 110,000 or so clones on record, about 70% of them singletons. The biggest ten clones account for around 25% of the sample.

Regarding this clone: Its target antigen remains unknown. No much larger clone is present one base from it, and per-base qualities are unavailable.

Sequencing was performed on memory CD8+ T cells sorted from blood. What the cell subset or site label conveys for this sample: CD45RO+ cells pooled with CCR7-negative TemRA cells. The chain couples TRBV6-1 to TRBJ2-7, with the D gene not confidently named. This TCR derives from a woman between 25 and 40 years old in good health. The sequence in DNA is TGTGCCAGCAGTGAAGCCCTAGGCCCCTTGGAGGAGCAGTACTTC. This codes for CASSEALGPLEEQYF.